This TCR beta chain was captured in a study of CD8 T cells in cerebrospinal fluid in Alzheimer's disease (dated by TCRdb to between 2020 and 2021). Broadly, across the study: To assess CSF T cell clonal expansion, the study used two single-cell approaches: plate-based nested PCR sequencing and droplet-based sequencing. This study tested whether clonally expanded T cells could be found in cerebrospinal fluid from healthy elderly individuals and from patients with neurodegenerative disease. In the droplet-based CSF analysis comparing patients with controls, about 10 healthy controls (fewer than 11,000 cells) and about 10 patients with MCI or Alzheimer's disease (around 10,000 cells) were included. CSF gene-expression analysis, which included Parkinson's disease patients, covered 20 to 30 samples in total.

Results the study describes overall, beyond this receptor: The authors warned that finding EBV-specific TCRs in CSF does not prove a causal connection between EBV and Alzheimer's disease. In patients with MCI or Alzheimer's disease, the biggest CSF clone accounted for a larger percentage of TCRs than in controls. Only samples with detectable clones (about eleven healthy, 5 MCI, 5 AD, 6 PD) were included in the overall clonality comparison. The EBV-specific clones were neither the most highly expanded clones nor enriched among patients. When the data were pooled, most of the 6 Alzheimer's patients but only 1 of 10 healthy subjects had a highly expanded clone, defined as one making up at least 3% of TCRs.

Acute infectious disease was absent in all participants, and all participants were in good physical condition. A live/dead marker was used to sort live CSF cells for droplet-based sequencing. To pellet immune cells, CSF obtained by lumbar puncture was centrifuged at 300g. Each CSF sample was examined for red blood cells, and any sample with blood contamination was excluded. CSF cells were cryopreserved by placing the cells in freezing medium, freezing the cells overnight at -80 degrees C, and then storing the cells in liquid nitrogen. Before analysis, CSF samples were stored for less than six months. Libraries were constructed by 10x single-cell sequencing. CSF cells were profiled with 10X Genomics single-cell V(D)J and 5' gene-expression libraries. An Illumina NextSeq550 was used to sequence CSF single-cell TCR libraries. The published analysis was carried out like this. V(D)J reads were aligned to the vdj-GRCh38 alts ensemble 2.0.0 reference and processed with the Cell Ranger vdj pipeline. Cell barcodes sharing the same set of productive CDR3 nucleotide sequences were defined as clonotypes. To connect clonality with transcriptional profiles, clonotype information was added to the gene-expression metadata in Seurat v3.0. Any CSF cell with more than 1,800 genes, more than 7,500 UMIs or more than 10% mitochondrial reads was removed. To identify TCRs with known antigen specificity, CDR3-beta sequences were compared against VDJdb. Clone sharing was examined by network analysis using the R package qgraph, in which only TCRs with complete alpha and beta chains were included. TCRdb reprocessed the public reads and reports one entry per CDR3 protein sequence, without DNA. The V and J calls, along with clone size, are taken from TCRdb and not from the paper's own processing. This sample's records show about 1,500 distinct CDR3 sequences. The ten most abundant clones make up 10% to 13% of the sample.

Spanning cysteine to phenylalanine, the CDR3 consists of 13 amino acids. No DNA has been recorded. CDR1 and CDR2 (GTSNPN, SVGIG) derive from the germline V gene (reference sequence). Judged by frequency, this clonotype is medium-sized (0.01 to 0.1%); no count was given. It lacks a known antigen. Sequencing was performed on cerebrospinal fluid. The sequence is built from TRBV30 and TRBJ2-3; the D call from TCRdb, TRBD2, cannot be confirmed without DNA. This sequence originates from a human donor in good health. For the CDR3, the sequence is CAWGGISLDTQYF.